This T cell receptor beta chain comes out of a study of beta chain features in type 1 diabetes. Study-wide points: Type 1 diabetes patients had TCRB CDR3s that were shorter (moderately but significantly so) in all four CD4+ subsets.

The CDR3 covers 13 residues. CDR1 is SGHDT, CDR2 YYEEEE, per germline. V gave up 0 bases and J gave up 7 bases, with 10 bases separating them. Reverse transcribing all isolated RNA meant expressed TCRB transcripts were sequenced. Assay used: immunoSEQ multiplex PCR; TCRdb lists only in-frame clones, some missing. The sample has around 360,000 clones; around 12% are singletons. This clone turned up a few times. What it recognizes is unknown. The rearrangement links TRBV5-6 to TRBJ2-5, with a weak D call TRBD1 (6 bases). The sequence was collected from a woman aged 18-35 years with type 1 diabetes. The sequenced sample consisted of naive CD4+ T cells from blood. The CDR3 is CASSLGIGGTQYF. The CDR3 region has the DNA TGTGCCAGCAGCTTGGGGATAGGGGGGACCCAGTACTTC.